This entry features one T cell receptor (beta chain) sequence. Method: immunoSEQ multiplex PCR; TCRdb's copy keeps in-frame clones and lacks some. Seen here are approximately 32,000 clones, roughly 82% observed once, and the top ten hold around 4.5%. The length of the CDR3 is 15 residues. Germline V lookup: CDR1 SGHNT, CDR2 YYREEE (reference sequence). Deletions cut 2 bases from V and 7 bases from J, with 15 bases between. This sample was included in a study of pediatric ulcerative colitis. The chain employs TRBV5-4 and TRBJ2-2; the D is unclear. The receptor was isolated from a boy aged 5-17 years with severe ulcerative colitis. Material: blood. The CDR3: CASSLGRSHSGELFF. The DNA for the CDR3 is TGTGCCAGCAGCTTAGGGCGGTCCCACAGCGGGGAGCTGTTTTTT.